The 2 T cell receptor beta chains in this list originate from one sample, sequenced in a study of blood T cell repertoires in COVID-19 (dated by TCRdb to 2018 to 2021). Libraries were built with the immunoSEQ multiplex PCR assay. TCRdb mirrors the immuneACCESS table, restricted to in-frame sequences. Some clones are absent from its copies; in checked studies, under half trace to an unresolved V gene, and the reason for the others is unknown. The sample table holds a few hundred thousand clones, of which about nine tenths were seen once. The ten largest clones capture 2.2% of the sample. The material sequenced was peripheral blood. Every receptor here comes from a man aged 50 to 60 with acute or convalescent COVID-19.

V gene TRBV9 combines with J gene TRBJ2-7; a weak D match, TRBD2 (6 bases). The CDR3 consists of 14 residues. The V and J ends lost 0 bases and 6 bases respectively, with 13 bases between them. Germline lookup yields CDR1 SGDLS and CDR2 YYNGEE. The CDR3 region has the DNA TGTGCCAGCAGCGTAGACGGGGGAACGGGCGAGCAGTACTTC. It encodes CASSVDGGTGEQYF.

Remarks on this clone: This CDR3 is also generated by other DNA sequences in the sample. The CDR3 bases are TGTGCCAGCAGCCTCAGGGGGAACTATGGCTACACCTTC. Translating gives CASSLRGNYGYTF. The rearrangement uses TRBV13 and TRBJ1-2; TRBD1 agrees at 7 bases. The CDR3 contains 13 residues. Germline CDR1 PRHDT, CDR2 FYEKMQ (reference sequence). Germline trimming cut 5 bases from V and 2 bases from J; bases unmatched to any gene: 2.